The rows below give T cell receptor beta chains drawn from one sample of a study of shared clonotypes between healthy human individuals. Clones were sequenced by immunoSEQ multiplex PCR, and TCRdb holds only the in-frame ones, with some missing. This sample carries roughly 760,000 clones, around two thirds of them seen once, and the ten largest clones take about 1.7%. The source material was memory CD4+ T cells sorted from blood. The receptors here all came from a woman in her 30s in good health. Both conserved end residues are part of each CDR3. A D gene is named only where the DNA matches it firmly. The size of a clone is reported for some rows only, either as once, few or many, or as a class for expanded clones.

CDR3 protein: CAISNTIEQFF
CDR3 DNA: TGTGCCATCAGTAACACTATTGAGCAGTTCTTC
clone size: -
V gene: TRBV10-3
D gene: -
J gene: TRBJ2-1

CDR3 protein: CASSEPWNEQFF
CDR3 DNA: TGTGCCAGCAGTGAACCGTGGAATGAGCAGTTCTTC
clone size: few
V gene: TRBV2
D gene: -
J gene: TRBJ2-1

CDR3 protein: CASSPDRVSYEQYF
CDR3 DNA: TGCGCCAGCAGCCCGGACAGGGTTTCCTACGAGCAGTACTTC
clone size: -
V gene: TRBV5-1
D gene: TRBD1
J gene: TRBJ2-7

CDR3 protein: CASSLGSSGYNEQFF
CDR3 DNA: TGCGCCAGCAGCTTGGGGAGTTCAGGCTACAATGAGCAGTTCTTC
clone size: -
V gene: TRBV5-1
D gene: -
J gene: TRBJ2-1

CDR3 protein: CASSLSRGQVVYEQYF
CDR3 DNA: TGTGCCAGCAGTTTATCAAGGGGACAGGTAGTATACGAGCAGTACTTC
clone size: -
V gene: TRBV27
D gene: TRBD1
J gene: TRBJ2-7

CDR3 protein: CASSQDTYFRQNDYNEQFF
CDR3 DNA: TGCGCCAGCAGCCAAGATACTTACTTTAGGCAGAACGATTACAATGAGCAGTTCTTC
clone size: -
V gene: TRBV4-1
D gene: -
J gene: TRBJ2-1

CDR3 protein: CAWSALAGGYNEQFF
CDR3 DNA: TGTGCCTGGAGTGCCCTAGCGGGCGGGTACAATGAGCAGTTCTTC
clone size: -
V gene: TRBV30
D gene: TRBD2
J gene: TRBJ2-1

CDR3 protein: CASRAGILTGEQYF
CDR3 DNA: TGTGCCAGCAGGGCCGGGATCCTGACCGGGGAGCAGTACTTC
clone size: once
V gene: TRBV6-5
D gene: -
J gene: TRBJ2-7

CDR3 protein: CASSFRSEDTQYF
CDR3 DNA: TGTGCCAGCAGCTTCCGTAGTGAAGATACGCAGTATTTT
clone size: -
V gene: TRBV7-3
D gene: -
J gene: TRBJ2-3

CDR3 protein: CASSPDGGQGYEKLFF
CDR3 DNA: TGCGCCAGCAGCCCAGACGGGGGACAGGGTTATGAAAAACTGTTTTTT
clone size: -
V gene: TRBV4-1
D gene: TRBD1
J gene: TRBJ1-4

CDR3 protein: CASSSDTYEQYF
CDR3 DNA: TGTGCCAGCAGTTCGGACACCTACGAGCAGTACTTC
clone size: -
V gene: TRBV7-9
D gene: -
J gene: TRBJ2-7

CDR3 protein: CASSLSGGTTYEQYF
CDR3 DNA: TGTGCCAGCAGCTTGTCAGGGGGCACGACCTACGAGCAGTACTTC
clone size: -
V gene: TRBV5-6
D gene: TRBD1
J gene: TRBJ2-7

CDR3 protein: CASRDSVLAQYF
CDR3 DNA: TGTGCCAGCAGGGACTCCGTCTTGGCGCAGTATTTT
clone size: -
V gene: TRBV28
D gene: -
J gene: TRBJ2-3

CDR3 protein: CASDTPGTGDEQYF
CDR3 DNA: TGTGCCAGCGACACTCCCGGGACAGGGGATGAGCAGTACTTC
clone size: -
V gene: TRBV6-1
D gene: TRBD1
J gene: TRBJ2-7

CDR3 protein: CASSLVGGPTKDTQYF
CDR3 DNA: TGTGCCAGCAGCTTAGTTGGAGGTCCGACCAAAGATACGCAGTATTTT
clone size: -
V gene: TRBV7-2
D gene: -
J gene: TRBJ2-3

CDR3 protein: CATKPRIEQFF
CDR3 DNA: TGTGCCACCAAACCTAGGATTGAGCAGTTCTTC
clone size: -
V gene: TRBV11-3
D gene: -
J gene: TRBJ2-1

CDR3 protein: CASSQSSVNSGNTIYF
CDR3 DNA: TGCGCCAGCAGTCAATCGTCTGTGAACTCTGGAAACACCATATATTTT
clone size: -
V gene: TRBV23-1
D gene: -
J gene: TRBJ1-3

CDR3 protein: CASSQGWGDGTDTQYF
CDR3 DNA: TGCGCCAGCAGCCAAGGGTGGGGGGATGGTACAGATACGCAGTATTTT
clone size: -
V gene: TRBV4-1
D gene: -
J gene: TRBJ2-3